Listed below are T cell receptor beta chains from one sample, sequenced in a study of cytomegalovirus exposure and HLA in healthy donors. TCRdb keeps only in-frame clones here, not all; method: immunoSEQ multiplex PCR. The sample includes about 140,000 clones, under 90% of them seen just once. Sequencing was carried out using PBMCs. These TCRs come from a middle-aged man in good health and CMV-seronegative. CDR3s include the opening cysteine and the closing phenylalanine or tryptophan. The D gene is left open where the match is weak. Only some rows state a clone size, as once, few, many or a class for expanded clones.

d_call	j_call	clone_size	v_call	cdr3_nt	cdr3_aa
.	TRBJ2-7	.	TRBV10-2	TGCGCCAGCAGCCAAGGGGTCGGCTACGAGCAGTACTTC	CASSQGVGYEQYF
.	TRBJ1-5	.	TRBV27	TGTGCCAGCAGTTCCAGATCCAATCAGCCCCAGCATTTT	CASSSRSNQPQHF
TRBD1	TRBJ2-1	.	TRBV10-1	TGCGCCAGCAGTGAGGGACAGGCCAATGAGCAGTTCTTC	CASSEGQANEQFF
TRBD2	TRBJ2-3	.	TRBV5-4	TGTGCCAGCAGCTACCTCACTAGCGGGGGCACAGATACGCAGTATTTT	CASSYLTSGGTDTQYF
.	TRBJ2-7	.	TRBV5-1	TGCGCCAGCAGCACCTCAGACTACGAGCAGTACTTC	CASSTSDYEQYF
TRBD1	TRBJ2-7	.	TRBV5-4	TGTGCCAGCAGCCAGGACAGGGGGGGCCCCTACGAGCAGTACTTC	CASSQDRGGPYEQYF
TRBD2	TRBJ2-3	.	TRBV10-2	TGCGCCAGCAGTGCGGCAGCGGGGTATAGCACAGATACGCAGTATTTT	CASSAAAGYSTDTQYF
TRBD2	TRBJ2-3	.	TRBV9	TGTGCCAGCAGCGTAGCTACGATAGTACAAGGGTTAGCGGGGGGGCCGGGGTCCACAGATACGCAGTATTTT	CASSVATIVQGLAGGPGSTDTQYF
TRBD2	TRBJ2-2	.	TRBV5-6	TGTGCCAGCAGTTGGGGGGCTACTACTAGCGGCCGGGAGCTGTTTTTT	CASSWGATTSGRELFF
TRBD1	TRBJ2-2	.	TRBV7-6	TGTGCCAGCACCCCCTTCCACCGGGACAGCACCGGGGAGCTGTTTTTT	CASTPFHRDSTGELFF
TRBD1	TRBJ1-6	.	TRBV9	TGTGCCAGCAGCGTACAGGGGGCGGATTCACCCCTCCACTTT	CASSVQGADSPLHF
.	TRBJ2-3	few	TRBV19	TGTGCCAGTCGAACTCAATACACAGATACGCAGTATTTT	CASRTQYTDTQYF
.	TRBJ1-2	.	TRBV28	TGTGCCAGCAGTTTAAACCCGGGAGGAAGGTCTAACTATGGCTACACCTTC	CASSLNPGGRSNYGYTF
TRBD2	TRBJ2-5	.	TRBV19	TGTGCCAGTACCGGACTAGCGGAACAGGAGACCCAGTACTTC	CASTGLAEQETQYF
TRBD2	TRBJ2-7	.	TRBV11-2	TGTGCCAGCAGCCGAACTGGACTAGCGGGGGGCGCCTCCTACGAGCAGTACTTC	CASSRTGLAGGASYEQYF
TRBD1	TRBJ2-5	.	TRBV7-9	TGTGCCAGCACTCCAGGGGGCCAAGAGACCCAGTACTTC	CASTPGGQETQYF
TRBD2	TRBJ2-7	.	TRBV30	TGTGCCTGGAGAAAACTAGCGGGGGCGATCTACGAGCAGTACTTC	CAWRKLAGAIYEQYF
.	TRBJ2-7	.	TRBV25-1	TGTGCCAGCAACCCCTCAGGGTTGTCCTACGAGCAGTACTTC	CASNPSGLSYEQYF
.	TRBJ1-2	.	TRBV27	TGTGCCAGCAGGAGGGGGTCGACCGGCTACACCTTC	CASRRGSTGYTF
.	TRBJ1-1	few	TRBV2	TGTGCCAGCAGTGAGTTTTTGGGCCCTGTCTCCTCTGAAGCTTTCTTT	CASSEFLGPVSSEAFF
.	TRBJ1-1	few	TRBV5-6	TGTGCCAGCAGCTCCGACAGACAGAACACTGAAGCTTTCTTT	CASSSDRQNTEAFF